This T cell receptor beta chain was captured in a study of blood T cell repertoires in COVID-19. On the study more broadly: Whether acute or convalescent, the COVID-19 samples came from the United States, Italy and Spain.

Using immunoSEQ multiplex PCR, the repertoire was profiled, and TCRdb retains in-frame clones only, with some absent. Of about 200,000 clones in the sample, 70% to 90% were seen once. Sequenced sample: peripheral blood. This sequence was found in a woman aged 65 to 85 with active or convalescent COVID-19.

This CDR3 is CASSRDLAGRETQYF. For the CDR3, the DNA is TGTGCCAGCAGTAGAGACCTAGCGGGACGGGAGACCCAGTACTTC. The chain is built from TRBV27 and TRBJ2-5, with TRBD2 identical over 9 bases. V lost 5 bases and J lost 5; bases outside the gene matches: 9. CDR1 MNHEY and CDR2 SMNVEV come from the germline V gene (reference sequence). This CDR3 has 15 residues.